This TCR beta chain was profiled in a study of blood T cell repertoires in COVID-19. Overall study context: Sample material is recorded as cDNA or gDNA derived from T cells, B-cell-depleted T cells, or PBMCs.

This CDR3 comprises 16 residues. Trimming took 7 bases from V and 3 from J; bases not matched to a gene: 8. The germline V gene encodes CDR1 SGHTA and CDR2 FQGNSA. In the source study's methods: Amplifying reference gene primers gave estimates of nucleated cell counts. Sequenced by immunoSEQ multiplex PCR; TCRdb stores in-frame clones only, minus some. The D gene and trimming were derived from the DNA, and the V and J assignments and clone size from that table. The repertoire holds 310,000 or so clones, with 90% as singletons. In assigning cohorts, the study relied on participant-reported clinical history.

The V call is TRBV7-2, the J call TRBJ1-6; 8 nucleotides line up with TRBD1. The sequence was obtained from a woman younger than 35 with acute COVID-19. The sequencing input was PBMCs or T cells enriched from blood (not recorded which). CDR3 sequence reads: CASNAGTGVYNSPLHF. The CDR3 bases are TGTGCCAGCAACGCCGGGACAGGTGTCTATAATTCACCCCTCCACTTT.